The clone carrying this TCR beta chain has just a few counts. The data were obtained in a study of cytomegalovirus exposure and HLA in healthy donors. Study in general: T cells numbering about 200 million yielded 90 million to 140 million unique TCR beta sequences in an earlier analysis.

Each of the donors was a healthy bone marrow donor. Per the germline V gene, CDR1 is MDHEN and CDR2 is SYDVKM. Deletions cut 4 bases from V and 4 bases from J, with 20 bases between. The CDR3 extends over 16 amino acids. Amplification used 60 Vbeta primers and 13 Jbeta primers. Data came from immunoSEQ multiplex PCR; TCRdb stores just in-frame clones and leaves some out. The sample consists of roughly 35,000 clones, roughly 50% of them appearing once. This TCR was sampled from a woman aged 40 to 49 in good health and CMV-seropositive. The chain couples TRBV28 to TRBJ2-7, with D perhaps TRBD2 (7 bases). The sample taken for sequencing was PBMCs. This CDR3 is CASSSTPWGGQYEQYF. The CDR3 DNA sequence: TGTGCCAGCAGTTCCACCCCCTGGGGGGGGCAGTACGAGCAGTACTTC. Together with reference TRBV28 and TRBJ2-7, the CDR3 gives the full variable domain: DVKVTQSSRYLVKRTGEKVFLECVQDMDHENMFWYRQDPGLGLRLIYFSYDVKMKEKGDIPEGYSVSREKKERFSLILESASTNQTSMYLCASSSTPWGGQYEQYFGPGTRLTVT.